The 26 T cell receptor beta chains below come from one sample, sequenced in a study of T cell responses to AZD1222 COVID-19 vaccine. Libraries were prepared by immunoSEQ multiplex PCR; TCRdb keeps only in-frame clonotypes and omits some of them. The table includes 80,000 to 85,000 clones, roughly 90% detected once. The input for sequencing was peripheral blood, taken 28 days after the second AZD1222 dose. These receptors were obtained from an adult who received the AZD1222 COVID-19 vaccine.

This chain links TRBV5-1 with TRBJ2-5; 9 nucleotides align to TRBD1. The V gene end was trimmed by 3 bases and the J gene end by 5 bases; junction bases not matched to a gene: 11. The germline V gene encodes CDR1 SGHRS and CDR2 YFSETQ. This CDR3 region has 16 residues. The CDR3 here is CASSSGTGMLGETQYF. CDR3 DNA sequence: TGCGCCAGCAGCTCCGGGACAGGGATGTTAGGGGAGACCCAGTACTTC.

The rearrangement links TRBV7-9 to TRBJ1-6; D possibly corresponds to TRBD1 (5 bases). Between the trimmed V and J ends, which lost 5 bases and 13 bases, there was a span of 24 bases. The CDR3 extends over 16 amino acids. Looked up from germline, CDR1 is SEHNR and CDR2 is FQNEAQ (reference sequence). Here the CDR3 DNA reads TGTGCCAGCAGCCGGCCCTTGGGACTGGGAATTCACCCCCTCCACTTT. The encoded protein is CASSRPLGLGIHPLHF.

This clone was detected a few times. This rearrangement joins TRBV5-4 to TRBJ2-7; D remains unclear. CDR1 and CDR2 from the germline V gene are SGHNT and YYREEE (reference sequence). V shed 4 bases and J shed 6 bases, with 11 bases lying between them. This CDR3 has 12 amino acids. The CDR3 loop reads CASSQLSSEQYF. CDR3 nucleotides: TGTGCCAGCAGCCAGCTAAGTAGCGAGCAGTACTTC.

CDR3 bases: TGTGCCAGCAGCCTAAACCCGGCGGGGAGCTCCTACAATGAGCAGTTCTTC. It translates to CASSLNPAGSSYNEQFF. The rearrangement uses TRBV7-2 and TRBJ2-1, with a possible D match to TRBD2 (6 bases). Germline V gene lookup returns CDR1 SGHTA and CDR2 FQGNSA. The CDR3 is 17 residues long. V lost 5 bases to trimming and J lost 0 bases, with 17 bases between them.

This clone was observed a single time. The J gene is TRBJ2-1, the V gene TRBV27; TRBD2 matches at 8 bases. The CDR3 has 20 residues. In germline, CDR1 is MNHEY, CDR2 SMNVEV (reference sequence). The ends lost 2 bases at V and 0 bases at J; junction bases unmatched: 15. The CDR3 bases are TGTGCCAGCAGTTTACGGGGAGCGGGAGAGGGAATTAACTCCTACAATGAGCAGTTCTTC. Translation: CASSLRGAGEGINSYNEQFF.

The chain has TRBV5-4 and TRBJ1-1; the match to TRBD1 covers 8 bases. The germline CDR1 and CDR2 sequences are SGHNT and YYREEE (reference sequence). The V gene end was trimmed by 4 bases and the J gene end by 1 base; junction bases not matched to a gene: 3. The CDR3 sequence is 14 residues long. The CDR3 protein is CASSPGGRNTEAFF. The CDR3 bases are TGTGCCAGCAGCCCAGGGGGCAGGAACACTGAAGCTTTCTTT.

Written as DNA, the CDR3 is TGTGCCACCAGTGATACCCGCAGCGGGAGTTCCAATGAGCAGTTCTTC. This encodes CATSDTRSGSSNEQFF. This chain joins TRBV24-1 and TRBJ2-1, with 8 bases identical to TRBD2. Germline CDR1 KGHDR, CDR2 SFDVKD. Trimming removed 3 bases from V and 6 bases from J; junction bases left unmatched: 9. The CDR3 runs 16 residues.

This clone was counted once. The chain carries TRBV9 and TRBJ2-1, with D uncertain. The V gene lost 1 base and the J gene lost 0 bases, with 8 bases spanning the gap. Germline lookup yields CDR1 SGDLS and CDR2 YYNGEE. The CDR3 loop spans 15 amino acids. The CDR3 nucleotides read TGTGCCAGCAGCGTAAGCGCGAGCTCCTACAATGAGCAGTTCTTC. Protein sequence: CASSVSASSYNEQFF.

This chain uses TRBV11-2 with TRBJ2-4; 10 nucleotides line up with TRBD2. The CDR3 has 17 residues. Germline loops: CDR1 SGHAT, CDR2 FQNNGV. The trim removed 7 bases at V and 2 bases at J, leaving 11 bases unmatched. CDR3 sequence: CASTVSGRHVTKNIQYF. Here the CDR3 DNA reads TGTGCCAGCACGGTTAGCGGGAGGCACGTTACCAAAAACATTCAGTACTTC.

The rearrangement links TRBV19 to TRBJ1-2; D may be TRBD1 (5 bases). The CDR3 spans 14 residues. CDR1 is LNHDA and CDR2 is SQIVND in the germline V gene (reference sequence). Between the trimmed V and J ends, which lost 4 bases and 0 bases, there was a span of 9 bases. The CDR3 sequence: CASSTGPTNYGYTF. CDR3 DNA: TGTGCCAGTAGTACGGGGCCAACTAACTATGGCTACACCTTC.

This chain joins TRBV27 and TRBJ1-1; D uncertain. With 6 bases removed from V and 3 bases from J, the gap between germline ends came to 8 bases. CDR3 length: 12 amino acids. The germline CDR1 and CDR2 sequences are MNHEY and SMNVEV (reference sequence). The CDR3 DNA follows: TGTGCCAGCAGACGTGGGGACACTGAAGCTTTCTTT. Protein: CASRRGDTEAFF.

This rearrangement joins TRBV5-1 to TRBJ2-1; D is ambiguous. The CDR3 extends over 14 amino acids. V was clipped by 0 bases and J by 7 bases, with 11 bases between them. Germline-derived CDR1 and CDR2 are SGHRS and YFSETQ. The CDR3 DNA sequence: TGCGCCAGCAGCTTGGACCCGTCTGGGAATGAGCAGTTCTTC. It is translated as CASSLDPSGNEQFF.

The V and J genes are TRBV27 and TRBJ2-7; 9 bases agree with TRBD1. Trimming took 5 bases from V and 0 from J; bases not matched to a gene: 5. Germline V gene data show CDR1 as MNHEY and CDR2 as SMNVEV (reference sequence). The CDR3 is 15 amino acids. The CDR3 sequence: CASSPRDRVSYEQYF. The DNA of the CDR3 is TGTGCCAGCAGTCCCCGGGACAGGGTCTCCTACGAGCAGTACTTC.

V usage is TRBV6-5 and J usage is TRBJ2-3; 9 nucleotides align to TRBD2. The CDR3 is 15 residues long. Looked up from germline, CDR1 is MNHEY and CDR2 is SVGAGI. The V and J ends lost 2 bases and 2 bases, in that order; junction bases with no gene match: 2. DNA for the CDR3: TGTGCCAGCAGTTACGGACTAGCGCCCACAGATACGCAGTATTTT. Protein sequence: CASSYGLAPTDTQYF.

The sample holds one count of this clone. The rearrangement joins TRBV4-1 to TRBJ2-3, with 11 bases that match TRBD2. The CDR3 has 17 residues. Germline trimming cut 1 base from V and 4 bases from J; bases unmatched to any gene: 7. CDR1 and CDR2 from the germline V gene are MGHRA and YSYEKL. CDR3 amino acids: CASSQVLAGGWPDTQYF. CDR3 in DNA: TGCGCCAGCAGCCAAGTGTTAGCGGGAGGGTGGCCAGATACGCAGTATTTT.

The chain joins TRBV5-1 to TRBJ1-1; 9 nucleotides agree with TRBD1. J gave up 5 bases and V 1 base, and 6 bases lay outside the gene matches. Per germline, CDR1 SGHRS and CDR2 YFSETQ. The CDR3 loop spans 15 amino acids. DNA for the CDR3: TGCGCCAGCAGCTTGTTGGGACAGGGCGGGACTGAAGCTTTCTTT. It encodes CASSLLGQGGTEAFF. The whole variable domain, filled in from reference TRBV5-1 and TRBJ1-1, reads KAGVTQTPRYLIKTRGQQVTLSCSPISGHRSVSWYQQTPGQGLQFLFEYFSETQRNKGNFPGRFSGRQFSNSRSEMNVSTLELGDSALYLCASSLLGQGGTEAFFGQGTRLTVV.

This clone was detected once. The chain links TRBV29-1 to TRBJ2-7, with D perhaps matching TRBD1 (6 bases). V dropped 4 bases and J dropped 0 bases, with 13 bases sitting between them. CDR1 and CDR2 (germline): SQVTM, ANQGSEA. The CDR3 runs to 14 residues. The CDR3 loop reads CSVVQGSGSYEQYF. The CDR3 DNA is TGCAGCGTTGTCCAGGGGAGTGGCTCCTACGAGCAGTACTTC.

The chain joins TRBV2 to TRBJ2-3; no reliable D call. V shed 6 bases and J shed 0 bases, with 10 bases lying between them. This CDR3 has 14 amino acids. Germline V gene data show CDR1 as SNHLY and CDR2 as FYNNEI. CDR3 sequence reads: CASREISSTDTQYF. Here the CDR3 DNA reads TGTGCCAGCAGGGAGATCTCTAGCACAGATACGCAGTATTTT. Full variable domain (missing parts from reference TRBV2 and TRBJ2-3): EPEVTQTPSHQVTQMGQEVILRCVPISNHLYFYWYRQILGQKVEFLVSFYNNEISEKSEIFDDQFSVERPDGSNFTLKIRSTKLEDSAMYFCASREISSTDTQYFGPGTRLTVL.

This chain connects TRBV28 to TRBJ2-1; D may match TRBD1 or TRBD2 (5 bases each). The V and J ends lost 2 bases and 12 bases respectively, with 17 bases between them. CDR3 length: 14 amino acids. From germline, CDR1 is MDHEN and CDR2 SYDVKM. In DNA form, the CDR3 reads TGTGCCAGCAGTTTAGGGACCCAGTACAAGGGGCAGTTCTTC. This codes for CASSLGTQYKGQFF.

The chain combines TRBV5-1 with TRBJ2-5; 14 bases line up with TRBD2. This CDR3 spans 17 amino acids. Germline values: CDR1 SGHRS, CDR2 YFSETQ. Germline trimming cut 0 bases from V and 7 bases from J; bases unmatched to any gene: 8. CDR3 DNA sequence: TGCGCCAGCAGCTTGGCCGGGACTAGCGGGAGTGTTGGGACCCAGTACTTC. Translating it yields CASSLAGTSGSVGTQYF.

The rearrangement joins TRBV18 to TRBJ1-5; D might be TRBD1 (5 bases). The germline CDR1 and CDR2 sequences are KGHSH and LQKENI. CDR3 length equals 13 residues. V lost 4 bases and J lost 6, with 10 bases in between. The CDR3 spells CASSQGQTQPQHF. CDR3 sequence (DNA): TGTGCCAGCTCACAGGGGCAGACTCAGCCCCAGCATTTT.

V gene TRBV29-1 combines with J gene TRBJ2-7; D gene ambiguous. This CDR3 contains 12 residues. From germline, CDR1 is SQVTM and CDR2 ANQGSEA. V lost 4 bases and J 6 bases, leaving 13 bases between the germline ends. CDR3 amino acids: CSVGDITSEQYF. The CDR3 DNA sequence: TGCAGCGTTGGCGACATAACCTCCGAGCAGTACTTC.

This chain uses TRBV7-9 with TRBJ2-1; TRBD1 matches 7 bases. V lost 3 bases to trimming and J lost 3 bases; unmatched junction nucleotides: 8. The CDR3 contains 16 residues. Germline CDR1 reads SEHNR; CDR2 reads FQNEAQ (reference sequence). CDR3 nucleotides: TGTGCCAGCAGCTTTCCCCGGGACAGCCTCTACAATGAGCAGTTCTTC. Residues: CASSFPRDSLYNEQFF.

This clone occurred a few times. The genes are TRBV11-2 and TRBJ1-2; D not resolved. CDR3 size: 12 residues. Germline V gives CDR1 SGHAT, CDR2 FQNNGV. The V and J ends lost 5 bases and 6 bases respectively, with 10 bases between them. The CDR3 coding sequence is TGTGCCAGCAGCCCCATGGCGAATGGCTACACCTTC. Protein product: CASSPMANGYTF. Using reference TRBV11-2 and TRBJ1-2 for the parts outside the CDR3, the full variable domain is EAGVAQSPRYKIIEKRQSVAFWCNPISGHATLYWYQQILGQGPKLLIQFQNNGVVDDSQLPKDRFSAERLKGVDSTLKIQPAKLEDSAVYLCASSPMANGYTFGSGTRLTVV.

The chain links TRBV4-1 to TRBJ2-7; 8 positions agree with TRBD2. The CDR3 runs to 12 residues. With 9 bases clipped from V and 7 bases from J, the junction kept 8 bases outside the gene matches. The germline V gene encodes CDR1 MGHRA and CDR2 YSYEKL. The CDR3, as DNA: TGCGCCAGTACCGGGACTAGGGGGGAGCAGTACTTC. Translated, it gives CASTGTRGEQYF.

The chain links TRBV7-2 to TRBJ2-5, with D perhaps TRBD1 (7 bases). V was clipped by 5 bases and J by 5 bases, with 18 bases between them. This CDR3 is built from 15 residues. CDR1 and CDR2 (germline): SGHTA, FQGNSA. The CDR3 sequence: CASSPRDSQGETQYF. In DNA form, the CDR3 reads TGTGCCAGCAGCCCGCGGGACAGCCAAGGCGAGACCCAGTACTTC.